The T cell receptor beta chain described here comes from a study of blood T cells in healthy people across ages. Study in general: Capture via template switching afforded approximately one barcoded beta molecule per two T cells.

Per the germline V gene, CDR1 is SGHAT and CDR2 is FQNNGV. The CDR3 runs 15 residues. V lost 1 base, J lost 5 bases, and 14 bases lay in between. General study points: CMV status of donors was not determined, possibly confounding expanded clonotype changes. As age increased, TCR beta diversity per million T cells fell in a roughly linear fashion.

It was with a sample-barcoded 5' primer and a J-beta primer mix that a second PCR of roughly 7 to 12 cycles was run. TCRdb fed the 5' RACE reads into MiXCR, producing one record per CDR3 protein. The data contain hundreds of thousands of distinct CDR3 sequences, just under 25% of them singletons. A few counts support this clonotype. The antigen is undetermined. This sample was also put to use in a study of T cells of mothers and their children. Per that paper: Thymic selection shapes TCR recombination output similarly in related and unrelated pairs.

The sequence was collected from a boy between 5 and 17 years old in good health. The V gene is TRBV11-2, the J gene TRBJ2-5; D is perhaps TRBD1 or TRBD2 (6 bases each). Sequenced sample: blood. In DNA form, the CDR3 reads TGTGCCAGCAGCTTAGGAGGGGGGCAGCGGGAGACCCAGTACTTC. Residues: CASSLGGGQRETQYF.